These 7 T cell receptor beta chains share one sample of origin, sequenced in a study of identifying expanded T cells in peripheral blood. Assay used: immunoSEQ multiplex PCR; TCRdb lists only in-frame clones, some missing. The sample holds 75,000 to 95,000 clones, approximately 85% seen once. The sequencing input was blood. The receptors come from a person aged 18 to 70 in good health.

V is TRBV7-2 and J is TRBJ2-6, with D perhaps matching TRBD2 (5 bases). Germline CDR1 SGHTA, CDR2 FQGNSA. There are 14 residues in the CDR3. The V and J ends lost 4 bases and 4 bases respectively, with 8 bases between them. The CDR3 here is CASSSGGGANVLTF. As DNA, the CDR3 is TGTGCCAGCAGCTCCGGCGGGGGGGCCAACGTCCTGACTTTC.

The chain employs TRBV7-7 and TRBJ2-2; 7 positions match TRBD1. The J segment lost 2 bases and the V segment lost 6 bases, leaving 3 bases of the junction unmatched. CDR1 is SSHAT, CDR2 FNYEAQ, per germline (reference sequence). The CDR3 runs to 14 residues. The CDR3 DNA reads as TGTGCCAGCAGACAGGGGCACAACACCGGGGAGCTGTTTTTT. It translates to CASRQGHNTGELFF.

The V and J genes are TRBV29-1 and TRBJ1-1, with 7 bases that match TRBD1. The CDR3 consists of 13 residues. Germline assignment: CDR1 SQVTM and CDR2 ANQGSEA. Germline trimming cut 4 bases from V and 4 bases from J; bases unmatched to any gene: 6. The CDR3: CSVVRGQGTEAFF. DNA for the CDR3: TGCAGCGTTGTAAGGGGGCAAGGCACTGAAGCTTTCTTT.

CDR3 loop: CATAKGVNGYTF. The CDR3 coding sequence is TGTGCCACCGCGAAGGGGGTGAATGGCTACACCTTC. The chain employs TRBV6-6 and TRBJ1-2, with D tentatively TRBD1 (6 bases). Germline CDR1 is MNHNY and CDR2 is SVGAGI (reference sequence). Trimming left V 10 bases short and J 6 bases short, with 15 bases between. The CDR3 contains 12 residues.

This chain uses TRBV7-6 with TRBJ1-4, with D maybe TRBD1 (6 bases). V was clipped by 1 base and J by 3 bases, with 9 bases between them. The V gene's germline CDR1 is SGHVS and CDR2 FNYEAQ. This CDR3 is 15 amino acids long. The CDR3 protein is CASSLGGRPNEKLFF. The CDR3 region has the DNA TGTGCCAGCAGCTTAGGGGGGCGGCCTAATGAAAAACTGTTTTTT.

The V and J genes are TRBV18 and TRBJ1-1; a weak D match, TRBD1 (5 bases). V lost 1 base, J lost 1 base, and 7 bases lay in between. The CDR3 consists of 14 residues. Germline assignment: CDR1 KGHSH and CDR2 LQKENI. CDR3 loop: CASSPRQSNTEAFF. In DNA form, the CDR3 reads TGTGCCAGCTCACCACGACAGTCGAACACTGAAGCTTTCTTT.

As DNA, the CDR3 is TGCAGCGTCTTTCTTTTTTACGAGCAGTACTTC. Protein product: CSVFLFYEQYF. V usage is TRBV29-1 and J usage is TRBJ2-7; D unresolved. The CDR3 runs to 11 residues. From germline, CDR1 is SQVTM and CDR2 ANQGSEA. V dropped 6 bases and J dropped 4 bases, with 10 bases sitting between them.